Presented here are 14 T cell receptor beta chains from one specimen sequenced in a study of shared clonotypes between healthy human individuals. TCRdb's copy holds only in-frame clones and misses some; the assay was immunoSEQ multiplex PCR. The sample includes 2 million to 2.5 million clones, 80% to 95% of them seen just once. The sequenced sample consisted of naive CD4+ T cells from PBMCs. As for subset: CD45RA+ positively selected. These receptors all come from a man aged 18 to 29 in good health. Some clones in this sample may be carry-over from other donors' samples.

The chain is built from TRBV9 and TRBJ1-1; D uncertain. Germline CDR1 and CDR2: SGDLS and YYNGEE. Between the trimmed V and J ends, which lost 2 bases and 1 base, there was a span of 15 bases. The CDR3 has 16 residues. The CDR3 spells CASSVEGKRKNTEAFF. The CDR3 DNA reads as TGTGCCAGCAGCGTGGAGGGTAAGAGAAAGAACACTGAAGCTTTCTTT.

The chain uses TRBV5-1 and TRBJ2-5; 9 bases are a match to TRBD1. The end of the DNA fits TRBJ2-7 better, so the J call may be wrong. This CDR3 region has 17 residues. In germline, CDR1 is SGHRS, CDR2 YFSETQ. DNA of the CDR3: TGCGCCAGCAGCTTGGCGACTGGGGGACAGGGTTTCCACGAGCAGTACTTC. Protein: CASSLATGGQGFHEQYF.

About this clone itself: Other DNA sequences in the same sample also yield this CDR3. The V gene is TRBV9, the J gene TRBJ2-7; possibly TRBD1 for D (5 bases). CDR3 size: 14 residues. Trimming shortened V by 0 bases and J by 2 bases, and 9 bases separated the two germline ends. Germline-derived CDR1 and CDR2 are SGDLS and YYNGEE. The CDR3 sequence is CASSVGGSPYEQYF. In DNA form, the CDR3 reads TGTGCCAGCAGCGTAGGGGGCAGTCCCTACGAGCAGTACTTC.

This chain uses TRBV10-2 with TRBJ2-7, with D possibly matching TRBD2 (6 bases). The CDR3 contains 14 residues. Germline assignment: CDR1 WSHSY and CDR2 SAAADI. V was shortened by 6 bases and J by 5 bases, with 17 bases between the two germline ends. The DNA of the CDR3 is TGCGCCAGCAGAAGGGTGGACTATCTTCACGAGCAGTACTTC. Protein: CASRRVDYLHEQYF.

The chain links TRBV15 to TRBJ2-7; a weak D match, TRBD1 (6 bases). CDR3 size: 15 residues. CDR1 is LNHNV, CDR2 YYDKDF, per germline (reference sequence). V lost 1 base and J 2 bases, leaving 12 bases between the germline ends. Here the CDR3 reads CATSRGRTETYEQYF. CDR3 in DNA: TGTGCCACCAGCAGAGGAAGGACAGAAACCTACGAGCAGTACTTC.

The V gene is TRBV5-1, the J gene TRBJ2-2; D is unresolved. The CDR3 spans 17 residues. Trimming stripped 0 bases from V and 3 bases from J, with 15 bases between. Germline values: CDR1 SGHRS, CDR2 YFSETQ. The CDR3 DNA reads TGCGCCAGCAGCTTGGGACCGGCTTCTGGGGACACCGGGGAGCTGTTTTTT. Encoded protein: CASSLGPASGDTGELFF.

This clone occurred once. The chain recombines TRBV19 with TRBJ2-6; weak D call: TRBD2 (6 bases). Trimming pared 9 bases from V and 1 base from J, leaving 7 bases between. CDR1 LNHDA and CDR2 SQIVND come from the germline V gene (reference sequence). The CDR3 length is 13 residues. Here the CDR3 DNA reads TGTGCCAGCCGGGGGTCTGGGGCCAACGTCCTGACTTTC. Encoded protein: CASRGSGANVLTF.

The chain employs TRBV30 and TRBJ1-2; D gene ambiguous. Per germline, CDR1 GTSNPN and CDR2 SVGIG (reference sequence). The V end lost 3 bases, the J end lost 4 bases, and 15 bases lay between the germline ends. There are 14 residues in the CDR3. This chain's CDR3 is CAWSRTGELYGYTF. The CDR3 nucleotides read TGTGCCTGGAGCCGGACCGGGGAGCTCTATGGCTACACCTTC.

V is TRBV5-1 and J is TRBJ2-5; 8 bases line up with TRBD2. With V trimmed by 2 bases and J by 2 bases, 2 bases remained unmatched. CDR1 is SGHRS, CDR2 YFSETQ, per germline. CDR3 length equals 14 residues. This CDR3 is CASSFSGTQETQYF. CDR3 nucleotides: TGCGCCAGCAGCTTTAGCGGGACGCAAGAGACCCAGTACTTC. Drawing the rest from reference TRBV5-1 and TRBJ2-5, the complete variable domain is KAGVTQTPRYLIKTRGQQVTLSCSPISGHRSVSWYQQTPGQGLQFLFEYFSETQRNKGNFPGRFSGRQFSNSRSEMNVSTLELGDSALYLCASSFSGTQETQYFGPGTRLLVL.

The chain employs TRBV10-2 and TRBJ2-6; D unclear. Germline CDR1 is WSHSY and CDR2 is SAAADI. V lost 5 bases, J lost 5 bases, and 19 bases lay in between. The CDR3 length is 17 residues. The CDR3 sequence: CASSPARTQSRANVLTF. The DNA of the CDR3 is TGCGCCAGCAGTCCCGCACGCACTCAAAGTCGGGCCAACGTCCTGACTTTC.

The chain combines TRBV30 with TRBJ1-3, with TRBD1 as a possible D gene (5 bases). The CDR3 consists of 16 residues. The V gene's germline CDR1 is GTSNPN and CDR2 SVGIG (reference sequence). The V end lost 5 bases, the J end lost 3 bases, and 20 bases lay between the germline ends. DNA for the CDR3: TGTGCCTGGGGTGAGCTCCTCTCAGGGAGTGGAAACACCATATATTTT. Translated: CAWGELLSGSGNTIYF.

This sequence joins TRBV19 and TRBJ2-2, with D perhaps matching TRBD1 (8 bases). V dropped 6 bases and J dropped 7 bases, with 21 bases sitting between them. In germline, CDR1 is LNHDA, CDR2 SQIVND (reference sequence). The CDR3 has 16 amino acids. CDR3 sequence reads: CASSLLMDREGGELFF. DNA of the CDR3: TGTGCCAGTAGCCTCCTTATGGACAGGGAGGGCGGGGAGCTGTTTTTT.

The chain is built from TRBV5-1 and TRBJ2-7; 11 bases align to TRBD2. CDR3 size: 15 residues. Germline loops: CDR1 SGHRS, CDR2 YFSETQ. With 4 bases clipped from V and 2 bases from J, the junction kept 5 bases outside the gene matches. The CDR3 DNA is TGCGCCAGCAGCCCGGGACTAGCGGAGACCTACGAGCAGTACTTC. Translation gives CASSPGLAETYEQYF.

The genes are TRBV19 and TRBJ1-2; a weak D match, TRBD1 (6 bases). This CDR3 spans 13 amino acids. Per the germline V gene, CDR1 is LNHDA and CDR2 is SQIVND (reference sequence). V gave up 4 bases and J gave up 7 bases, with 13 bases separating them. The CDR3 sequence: CASSTHRDGGYTF. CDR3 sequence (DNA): TGTGCCAGTAGTACCCACAGGGATGGTGGCTACACCTTC.